This T cell receptor (beta chain) was obtained from a study of blood T cell repertoires in COVID-19. Looking at the study overall: Samples of COVID-19 (acute and convalescent) were obtained from the United States, Italy and Spain.

Generated by immunoSEQ multiplex PCR, the TCRdb table keeps only in-frame clones and is missing some. The sample yields around 60,000 clones, 84% seen once. V was trimmed by 3 bases and J by 3 bases, leaving 7 bases between them. The CDR3 is made up of 13 amino acids. CDR1 is LNHDA, CDR2 SQIVND, per germline (reference sequence). The material sequenced was peripheral blood. The TCR sequence derives from a woman aged 55-69 years with acute or convalescent COVID-19. The chain recombines TRBV19 with TRBJ2-3; D gene ambiguous. CDR3 amino acids: CASSISVTDTQYF. As DNA, the CDR3 is TGTGCCAGTAGTATCTCAGTGACAGATACGCAGTATTTT.